The 21 T cell receptor beta chains below come from one sample, sequenced in a study of shared clonotypes between healthy human individuals (TCRdb year 2020). Receptors were amplified or captured by the immunoSEQ multiplex PCR assay. Imported from immuneACCESS, the table was reduced by TCRdb to in-frame sequences with V and J called. These copies leave out some clones; in studies compared against another copy, an unresolved V gene accounts for under half, and the cause of the remainder is not known. The sample records over a million clones, around 74% of which are singletons. Less than 1.5% of the sample rests with the top ten. The specimen was memory CD4+ T cells sorted from blood. Interpreted using the paper, the cell subset or site label stands for: CD45RA-negative fraction. The receptors here all came from a man aged 18-30 years in good health.

With respect to this clone: This sample includes further DNA sequences coding for the same CDR3. J is TRBJ1-6 and V is TRBV18; 9 bases match TRBD1. V shed 4 bases, J shed 7 bases, and the junction held 2 bases outside the gene matches. The length of the CDR3 is 14 residues. CDR1 and CDR2 from the germline V gene are KGHSH and LQKENI. The CDR3 loop reads CASSRGQGNSPLHF. CDR3 DNA sequence: TGTGCCAGCTCACGCGGACAGGGGAATTCACCCCTCCACTTT.

This rearrangement joins TRBV28 to TRBJ2-7; 11 bases match TRBD2. Germline V CDR1 and CDR2: MDHEN, SYDVKM. V lost 3 bases and J lost 2; bases outside the gene matches: 6. CDR3 size: 16 residues. The CDR3 loop is CASSFLTSGDPYEQYF. CDR3 bases: TGTGCCAGCAGTTTCCTGACTAGCGGGGACCCCTACGAGCAGTACTTC.

The rearrangement links TRBV5-1 to TRBJ2-7; 9 bases match TRBD1. Trimming removed 4 bases from V and 2 bases from J; junction bases left unmatched: 7. This CDR3 has 15 amino acids. CDR1 is SGHRS, CDR2 YFSETQ, per germline. The CDR3 spells CASSQGQGRAYEQYF. The CDR3 DNA sequence: TGCGCCAGCAGCCAAGGACAGGGGCGAGCCTACGAGCAGTACTTC. Full variable domain (missing parts from reference TRBV5-1 and TRBJ2-7): KAGVTQTPRYLIKTRGQQVTLSCSPISGHRSVSWYQQTPGQGLQFLFEYFSETQRNKGNFPGRFSGRQFSNSRSEMNVSTLELGDSALYLCASSQGQGRAYEQYFGPGTRLTVT.

This clone was picked up a small number of times. J is TRBJ2-3 and V is TRBV7-8; D is possibly TRBD1 or TRBD2 (6 bases each). Trimming stripped 1 base from V and 5 bases from J, with 13 bases between. Per germline, CDR1 SGHVS and CDR2 FQNEAQ. CDR3 length: 15 amino acids. CDR3 sequence (DNA): TGTGCCAGCAGCTTAGGAGTCGGGGGCGGAGATACGCAGTATTTT. It translates to CASSLGVGGGDTQYF.

V usage is TRBV5-1 and J usage is TRBJ2-3, with a possible D match to TRBD1 (5 bases). Germline V gene lookup returns CDR1 SGHRS and CDR2 YFSETQ. The V gene lost 5 bases and the J gene lost 2 bases, with 12 bases spanning the gap. The CDR3 is 14 residues long. Here the CDR3 reads CASRRQGITDTQYF. Here the CDR3 DNA reads TGCGCCAGCAGGCGGCAGGGAATCACAGATACGCAGTATTTT. The whole variable domain, filled in from reference TRBV5-1 and TRBJ2-3, reads KAGVTQTPRYLIKTRGQQVTLSCSPISGHRSVSWYQQTPGQGLQFLFEYFSETQRNKGNFPGRFSGRQFSNSRSEMNVSTLELGDSALYLCASRRQGITDTQYFGPGTRLTVL.

The rearrangement joins TRBV5-6 to TRBJ1-2, with a tentative D call TRBD1 (5 bases). V gave up 3 bases and J gave up 3 bases, with 15 bases separating them. The CDR3 loop spans 15 amino acids. Germline CDR1 is SGHDT and CDR2 is YYEEEE. In DNA form, the CDR3 reads TGTGCCAGCAGCTCCGGGGCGGGATGGGACTATGGCTACACCTTC. Its protein product is CASSSGAGWDYGYTF. The full variable domain, rest sourced from reference TRBV5-6 and TRBJ1-2, is DAGVTQSPTHLIKTRGQQVTLRCSPKSGHDTVSWYQQALGQGPQFIFQYYEEEERQRGNFPDRFSGHQFPNYSSELNVNALLLGDSALYLCASSSGAGWDYGYTFGSGTRLTVV.

The chain combines TRBV9 with TRBJ2-7, with TRBD1 as a possible D gene (5 bases). Between the trimmed V and J ends, which lost 0 bases and 3 bases, there was a span of 10 bases. This CDR3 region has 14 residues. CDR1 SGDLS and CDR2 YYNGEE come from the germline V gene. The CDR3 bases are TGTGCCAGCAGCGTAGATCAGGGTGTCTACGAGCAGTACTTC. This sequence encodes CASSVDQGVYEQYF.

The chain employs TRBV7-2 and TRBJ1-1; unclear D gene. CDR1 and CDR2 from the germline V gene are SGHTA and FQGNSA. The CDR3 sequence is 13 residues long. The ends were cut back, 4 bases at V and 5 bases at J, with 11 bases in the middle. DNA for the CDR3: TGTGCCAGCAGCTATAGGCAACTGACTGAAGCTTTCTTT. Translated: CASSYRQLTEAFF.

The chain combines TRBV30 with TRBJ2-7; D is perhaps TRBD1 or TRBD2 (5 bases each). This CDR3 comprises 15 residues. Germline loops: CDR1 GTSNPN, CDR2 SVGIG (reference sequence). V shed 1 base and J shed 9 bases, with 22 bases lying between them. CDR3 in DNA: TGTGCCTGGAGTGAAGGGAGACAGTTCGACCCCAGGCAGTACTTC. Translated, it gives CAWSEGRQFDPRQYF. Full variable domain (rest looked up from reference TRBV30 and TRBJ2-7): SQTIHQWPATLVQPVGSPLSLECTVEGTSNPNLYWYRQAAGRGLQLLFYSVGIGQISSEVPQNLSASRPQDRQFILSSKKLLLSDSGFYLCAWSEGRQFDPRQYFGPGTRLTVT.

This clone has a handful of counts. This chain joins TRBV19 and TRBJ1-2; perhaps TRBD1 as D (5 bases). The V gene's germline CDR1 is LNHDA and CDR2 SQIVND (reference sequence). V lost 4 bases to trimming and J lost 7 bases, with 13 bases between them. This CDR3 has 13 residues. The CDR3 DNA reads TGTGCCAGTAGTAACCGAGGGGCATCTGGCTACACCTTC. Its translation: CASSNRGASGYTF.

With respect to this clone: With a far larger clone one base away, a read error is the likely cause. The chain's CDR3 is CASSPDAASGNTIYF. In DNA, the CDR3 is TGCGCCAGCAGCCCGGATGCAGCCTCTGGAAACACCATATATTTT. The J gene is TRBJ1-3, the V gene TRBV4-1; D unclear. The CDR3 extends over 15 amino acids. Germline CDR1 and CDR2: MGHRA and YSYEKL. Trimming took 4 bases from V and 0 from J, leaving 10 bases between them.

The chain joins TRBV9 to TRBJ2-6; 7 bases are a match to TRBD2. Germline V gene data show CDR1 as SGDLS and CDR2 as YYNGEE. V was clipped by 0 bases and J by 1 base; unmatched bases: 1. There are 16 residues in the CDR3. The CDR3 reads CASSVEGGSGANVLTF. CDR3 nucleotides: TGTGCCAGCAGCGTAGAGGGAGGGTCTGGGGCCAACGTCCTGACTTTC.

The chain links TRBV5-4 to TRBJ2-5; D possibly corresponds to TRBD2 (6 bases). Germline CDR1 is SGHNT and CDR2 is YYREEE (reference sequence). This CDR3 spans 16 amino acids. The V end lost 4 bases, the J end lost 5 bases, and 21 bases lay between the germline ends. The CDR3 is CASSHPSDYQMETQYF. The CDR3 nucleotides read TGTGCCAGCAGCCATCCTTCGGACTACCAAATGGAGACCCAGTACTTC.

This clone was found a few times. The V call is TRBV6-1, the J call TRBJ2-7, with a weak D call TRBD2 (6 bases). Germline values: CDR1 MNHNS, CDR2 SASEGT. CDR3 length equals 15 residues. V lost 0 bases and J lost 6, with 15 bases in between. The CDR3 loop reads CASSEASSGLGEQYF. The CDR3 coding sequence is TGTGCCAGCAGTGAAGCGTCAAGCGGGCTGGGCGAGCAGTACTTC.

The chain has TRBV6-4 and TRBJ2-2; 7 nucleotides line up with TRBD1. Germline V gene lookup returns CDR1 MRHNA and CDR2 SNTAGT. The CDR3 length is 14 residues. V gave up 6 bases and J gave up 4 bases; unmatched junction bases: 5. CDR3 in amino acids: CASRMTGFTGELFF. DNA of the CDR3: TGTGCCAGCAGGATGACAGGGTTCACCGGGGAGCTGTTTTTT.

In this sample, this clone turned up a few times. The chain has TRBV30 and TRBJ1-1; TRBD1 matches 7 bases. Germline V gene sequence: CDR1 GTSNPN, CDR2 SVGIG (reference sequence). The CDR3 length is 13 residues. With 8 bases clipped from V and 5 bases from J, the junction kept 11 bases outside the gene matches. The CDR3 is CAGTTGRGTEAFF. CDR3 bases: TGTGCCGGGACGACAGGGCGGGGGACTGAAGCTTTCTTT.

The chain couples TRBV4-1 to TRBJ2-1; perhaps TRBD1 as D (5 bases). Per germline, CDR1 MGHRA and CDR2 YSYEKL. The CDR3 has 16 residues. Trimming pared 6 bases from V and 2 bases from J, leaving 17 bases between. The CDR3 loop reads CASRSSEGATYNEQFF. As DNA, the CDR3 is TGCGCCAGCAGGTCGAGTGAAGGGGCGACCTACAATGAGCAGTTCTTC.

The V and J genes are TRBV19 and TRBJ1-5; tentatively, D is TRBD1 (6 bases). The germline CDR1 and CDR2 sequences are LNHDA and SQIVND (reference sequence). The germline V and J ends were trimmed by 8 bases and 5 bases, with 13 bases remaining between them. The CDR3 is 13 residues long. Here the CDR3 reads CASSDRKHQPQHF. The CDR3 DNA reads as TGTGCCAGTTCTGACAGGAAACATCAGCCCCAGCATTTT.

This clone showed up just once. The chain has TRBV5-1 and TRBJ2-7; 10 bases line up with TRBD2. V lost 3 bases to trimming and J lost 1 base; unmatched junction nucleotides: 13. Germline V lookup: CDR1 SGHRS, CDR2 YFSETQ. CDR3 length: 18 amino acids. CDR3 in amino acids: CASSSSGASGSLSYEQYF. The CDR3 DNA sequence: TGCGCCAGCAGCTCGAGTGGGGCTAGCGGGAGTCTGTCCTACGAGCAGTACTTC.

A single count supports this clone. The chain joins TRBV30 to TRBJ1-4; TRBD1 agrees at 7 bases. This CDR3 region has 12 residues. V dropped 2 bases and J dropped 8; count of bases not matched to a gene: 2. Germline V gives CDR1 GTSNPN, CDR2 SVGIG (reference sequence). CDR3 nucleotides: TGTGCCTGGAGTCCGGGACAGGAAAAACTGTTTTTT. Amino acid sequence: CAWSPGQEKLFF.

J is TRBJ1-3 and V is TRBV30; the D is unclear. This CDR3 region has 15 residues. The germline CDR1 and CDR2 sequences are GTSNPN and SVGIG (reference sequence). V lost 3 bases and J 0 bases, leaving 12 bases between the germline ends. CDR3 in amino acids: CAWSPGPTSGNTIYF. CDR3 DNA sequence: TGTGCCTGGAGCCCTGGACCGACCTCTGGAAACACCATATATTTT. Complete variable domain (other parts from reference TRBV30 and TRBJ1-3): SQTIHQWPATLVQPVGSPLSLECTVEGTSNPNLYWYRQAAGRGLQLLFYSVGIGQISSEVPQNLSASRPQDRQFILSSKKLLLSDSGFYLCAWSPGPTSGNTIYFGEGSWLTVV.